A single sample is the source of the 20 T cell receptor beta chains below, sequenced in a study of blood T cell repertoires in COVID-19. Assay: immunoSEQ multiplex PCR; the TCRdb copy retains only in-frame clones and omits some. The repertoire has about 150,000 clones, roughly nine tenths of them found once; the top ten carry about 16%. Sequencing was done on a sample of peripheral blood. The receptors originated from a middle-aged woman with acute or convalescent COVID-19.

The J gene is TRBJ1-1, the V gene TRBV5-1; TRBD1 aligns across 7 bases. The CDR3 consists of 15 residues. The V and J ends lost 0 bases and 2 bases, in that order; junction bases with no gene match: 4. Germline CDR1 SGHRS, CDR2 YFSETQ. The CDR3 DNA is TGCGCCAGCAGCTTGGAGGACAGGTTAAACACTGAAGCTTTCTTT. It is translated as CASSLEDRLNTEAFF.

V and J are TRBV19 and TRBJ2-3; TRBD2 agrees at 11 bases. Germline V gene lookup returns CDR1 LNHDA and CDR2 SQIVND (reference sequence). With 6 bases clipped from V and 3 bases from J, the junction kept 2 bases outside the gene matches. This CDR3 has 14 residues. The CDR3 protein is CASRLAGGTDTQYF. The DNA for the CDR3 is TGTGCCAGTAGGTTAGCGGGGGGGACAGATACGCAGTATTTT. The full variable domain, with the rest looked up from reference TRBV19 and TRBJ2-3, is DGGITQSPKYLFRKEGQNVTLSCEQNLNHDAMYWYRQDPGQGLRLIYYSQIVNDFQKGDIAEGYSVSREKKESFPLTVTSAQKNPTAFYLCASRLAGGTDTQYFGPGTRLTVL.

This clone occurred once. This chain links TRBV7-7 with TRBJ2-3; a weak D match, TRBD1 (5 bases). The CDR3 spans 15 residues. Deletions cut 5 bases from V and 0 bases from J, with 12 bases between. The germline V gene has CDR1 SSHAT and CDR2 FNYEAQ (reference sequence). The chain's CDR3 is CASSPGILSTDTQYF. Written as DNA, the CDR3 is TGTGCCAGCAGCCCAGGGATCCTGAGCACAGATACGCAGTATTTT.

DNA for the CDR3: TGTGCCACCAGCGGGGGGACTAACTATGGCTACACCTTC. Its protein is CATSGGTNYGYTF. The rearrangement uses TRBV15 and TRBJ1-2; D is perhaps TRBD1 (5 bases). The germline V and J ends were trimmed by 5 bases and 0 bases, with 7 bases remaining between them. Looked up from germline, CDR1 is LNHNV and CDR2 is YYDKDF (reference sequence). The CDR3 spans 13 residues.

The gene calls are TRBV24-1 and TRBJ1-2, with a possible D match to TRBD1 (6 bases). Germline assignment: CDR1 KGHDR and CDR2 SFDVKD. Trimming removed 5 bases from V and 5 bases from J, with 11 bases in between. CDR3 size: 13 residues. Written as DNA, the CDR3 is TGTGCCACCAGTGGTTACAGGGTTTATGGCTACACCTTC. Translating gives CATSGYRVYGYTF.

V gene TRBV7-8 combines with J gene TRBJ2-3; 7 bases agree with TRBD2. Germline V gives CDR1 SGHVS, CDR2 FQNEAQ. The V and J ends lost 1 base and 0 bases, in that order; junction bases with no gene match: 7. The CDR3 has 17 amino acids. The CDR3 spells CASSLVRSGASTDTQYF. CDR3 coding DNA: TGTGCCAGCAGCTTAGTTAGGAGCGGGGCTAGCACAGATACGCAGTATTTT.

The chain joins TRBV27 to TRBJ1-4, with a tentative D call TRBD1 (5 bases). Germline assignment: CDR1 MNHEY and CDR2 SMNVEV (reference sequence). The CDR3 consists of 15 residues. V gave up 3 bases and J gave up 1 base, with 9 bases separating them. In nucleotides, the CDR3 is TGTGCCAGCAGTTTCTCCAGGGAAACTAATGAAAAACTGTTTTTT. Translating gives CASSFSRETNEKLFF.

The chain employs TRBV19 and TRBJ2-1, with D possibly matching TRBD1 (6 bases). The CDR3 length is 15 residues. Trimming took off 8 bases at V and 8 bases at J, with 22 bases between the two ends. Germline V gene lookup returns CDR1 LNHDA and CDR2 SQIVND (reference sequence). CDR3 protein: CASGPTGSYGDEQFF. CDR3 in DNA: TGTGCCAGTGGCCCGACAGGATCCTACGGGGATGAGCAGTTCTTC.

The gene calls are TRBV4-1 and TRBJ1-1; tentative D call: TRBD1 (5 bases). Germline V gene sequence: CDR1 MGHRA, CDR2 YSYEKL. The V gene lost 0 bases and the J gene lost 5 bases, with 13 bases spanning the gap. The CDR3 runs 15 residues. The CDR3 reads CASSQEWRGGTEAFF. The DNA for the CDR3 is TGCGCCAGCAGCCAAGAATGGAGGGGAGGTACTGAAGCTTTCTTT.

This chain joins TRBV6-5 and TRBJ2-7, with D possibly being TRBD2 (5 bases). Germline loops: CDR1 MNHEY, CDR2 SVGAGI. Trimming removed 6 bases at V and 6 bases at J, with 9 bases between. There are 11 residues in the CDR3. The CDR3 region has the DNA TGTGCCAGCAGAAACGGGGTCGAGCAGTACTTC. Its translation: CASRNGVEQYF.

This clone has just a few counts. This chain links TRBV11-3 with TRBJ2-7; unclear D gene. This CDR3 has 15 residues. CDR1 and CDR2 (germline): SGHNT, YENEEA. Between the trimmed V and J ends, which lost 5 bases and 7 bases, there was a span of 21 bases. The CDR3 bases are TGTGCCAGCAGCGGATCGCGGTCTTCTACGTCAGAGCAGTACTTC. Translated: CASSGSRSSTSEQYF.

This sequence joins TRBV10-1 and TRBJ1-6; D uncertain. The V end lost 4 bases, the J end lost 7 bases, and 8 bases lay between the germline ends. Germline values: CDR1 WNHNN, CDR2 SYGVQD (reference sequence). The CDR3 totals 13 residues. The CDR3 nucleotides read TGCGCCAGCAGTGTGTCACAAAATTCACCCCTCCACTTT. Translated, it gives CASSVSQNSPLHF.

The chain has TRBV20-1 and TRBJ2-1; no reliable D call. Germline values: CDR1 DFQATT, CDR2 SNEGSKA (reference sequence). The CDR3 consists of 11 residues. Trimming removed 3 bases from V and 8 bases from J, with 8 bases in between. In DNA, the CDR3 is TGCAGTGCTAGTCCGGTAGATGAGCAGTTCTTC. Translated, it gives CSASPVDEQFF.

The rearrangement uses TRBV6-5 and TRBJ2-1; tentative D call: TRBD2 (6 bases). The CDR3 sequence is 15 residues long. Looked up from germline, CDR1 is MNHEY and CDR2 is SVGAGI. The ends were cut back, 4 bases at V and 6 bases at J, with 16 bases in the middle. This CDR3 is CASSWEGSGFNEQFF. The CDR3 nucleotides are TGTGCCAGCAGTTGGGAAGGTAGCGGCTTCAATGAGCAGTTCTTC.

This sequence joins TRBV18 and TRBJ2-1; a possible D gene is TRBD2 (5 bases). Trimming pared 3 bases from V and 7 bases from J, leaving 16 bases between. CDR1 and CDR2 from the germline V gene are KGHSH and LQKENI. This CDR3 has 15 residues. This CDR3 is CASSPQTAGMNEQFF. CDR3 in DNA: TGTGCCAGCTCACCCCAGACGGCCGGGATGAATGAGCAGTTCTTC.

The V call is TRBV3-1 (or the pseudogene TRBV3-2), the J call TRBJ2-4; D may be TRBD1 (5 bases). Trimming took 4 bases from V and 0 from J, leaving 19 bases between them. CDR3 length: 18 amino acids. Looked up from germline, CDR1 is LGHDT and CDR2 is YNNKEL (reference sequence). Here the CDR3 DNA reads TGTGCCAGCAGCCCAACATCGGACAACCAGATAGCCAAAAACATTCAGTACTTC. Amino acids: CASSPTSDNQIAKNIQYF.

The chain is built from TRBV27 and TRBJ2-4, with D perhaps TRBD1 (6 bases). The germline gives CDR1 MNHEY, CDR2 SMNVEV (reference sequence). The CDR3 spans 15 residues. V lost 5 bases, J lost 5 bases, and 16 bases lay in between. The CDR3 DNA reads TGTGCCAGCAGTGAGACCGGGACACAACAAAACATTCAGTACTTC. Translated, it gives CASSETGTQQNIQYF.

The chain's CDR3 is CASSQELAGYNEQFF. Here the CDR3 DNA reads TGTGCCAGCAGCCAAGAACTAGCGGGGTACAATGAGCAGTTCTTC. The chain employs TRBV3-1 (or the pseudogene TRBV3-2) and TRBJ2-1; 10 bases fit TRBD2. The CDR3 runs to 15 residues. With 0 bases clipped from V and 4 bases from J, the junction kept 0 bases outside the gene matches. CDR1 LGHDT and CDR2 YNNKEL come from the germline V gene (reference sequence).

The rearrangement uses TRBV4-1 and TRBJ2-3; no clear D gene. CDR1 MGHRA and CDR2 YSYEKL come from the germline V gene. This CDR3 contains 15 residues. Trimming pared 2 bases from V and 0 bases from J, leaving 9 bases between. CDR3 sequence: CASSQTYGSTDTQYF. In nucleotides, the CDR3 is TGCGCCAGCAGCCAAACTTACGGTAGCACAGATACGCAGTATTTT.

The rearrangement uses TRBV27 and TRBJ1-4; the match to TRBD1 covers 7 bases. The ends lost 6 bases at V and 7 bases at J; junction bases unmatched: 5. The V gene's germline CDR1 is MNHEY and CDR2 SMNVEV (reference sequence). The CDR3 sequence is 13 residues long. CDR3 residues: CASSRQGAEKLFF. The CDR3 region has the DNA TGTGCCAGCAGCCGACAGGGCGCTGAAAAACTGTTTTTT.